This TCR beta chain was recorded in a study of blood T cell repertoires in COVID-19. Study-wide context: COVID-19 samples from acute and convalescent phases originated in the United States, Italy and Spain. T cells, B-cell-depleted T cells, or PBMCs supplied cDNA or gDNA.

The V end lost 1 base, the J end lost 2 bases, and 18 bases lay between the germline ends. Germline CDR1 LGHNA, CDR2 YSLEER. The CDR3 contains 18 residues. In the authors' methods: Scientists estimated how many nucleated cells there were by amplifying reference gene primers. This table comes from immunoSEQ multiplex PCR, and its TCRdb copy is limited to in-frame clones, with some not included. V and J calls and clone size are copied from that table; D and trimming were computed from the DNA. The sample yields roughly 72,000 clones, 80% seen once. The chain uses TRBV4-3 and TRBJ2-1; the D gene is possibly TRBD2 (6 bases). The sample comprised peripheral blood. The sequence was obtained from a man aged 70-80 years who had recovered from COVID-19. The CDR3 reads CASSQATPRGLTYNEQFF. The DNA of the CDR3 is TGCGCCAGCAGCCAAGCTACTCCAAGGGGACTCACCTACAATGAGCAGTTCTTC.